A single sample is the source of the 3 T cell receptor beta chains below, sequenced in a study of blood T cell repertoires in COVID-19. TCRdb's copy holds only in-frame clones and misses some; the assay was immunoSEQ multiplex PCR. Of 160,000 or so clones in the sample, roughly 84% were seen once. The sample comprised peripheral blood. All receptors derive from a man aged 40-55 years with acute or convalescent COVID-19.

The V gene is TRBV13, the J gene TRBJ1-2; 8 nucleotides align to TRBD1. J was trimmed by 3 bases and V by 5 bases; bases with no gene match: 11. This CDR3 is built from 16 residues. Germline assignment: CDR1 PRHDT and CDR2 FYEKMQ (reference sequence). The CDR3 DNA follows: TGTGCCAGCAGCGCACAGCCAGGGGGCCTCGACTATGGCTACACCTTC. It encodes CASSAQPGGLDYGYTF.

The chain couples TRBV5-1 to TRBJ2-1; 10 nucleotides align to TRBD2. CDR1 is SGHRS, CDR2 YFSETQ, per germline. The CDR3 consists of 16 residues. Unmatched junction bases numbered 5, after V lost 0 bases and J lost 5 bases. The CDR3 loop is CASSLEASGGHNEQFF. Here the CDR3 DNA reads TGCGCCAGCAGCTTGGAGGCTAGCGGGGGCCACAATGAGCAGTTCTTC.

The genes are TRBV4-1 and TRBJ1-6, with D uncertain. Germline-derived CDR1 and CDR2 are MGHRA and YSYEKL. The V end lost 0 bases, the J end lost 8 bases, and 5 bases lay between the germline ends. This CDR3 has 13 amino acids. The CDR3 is CASSQESDSPLHF. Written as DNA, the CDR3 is TGCGCCAGCAGCCAAGAATCTGATTCACCCCTCCACTTT.